This record concerns one TCR beta chain sequence. Its antigen is still unknown. The germline V and J ends were trimmed by 0 bases and 5 bases, with 4 bases remaining between them. The germline V gene encodes CDR1 LNHNV and CDR2 YYDKDF (reference sequence). The CDR3 totals 13 residues. The method was immunoSEQ multiplex PCR; TCRdb's version includes in-frame clones alone and lacks a portion of them. The sample shows over 15,000 clones, around 70% of them seen only once. The sample originates from a study of T cell repertoires in ileal Crohn's disease. As to time point: neoterminal ileum biopsy at postoperative endoscopy, about 6 months after surgery. Study-wide points: Compared with non-smokers, active smokers at surgery showed more clonal expansions.

The chain joins TRBV15 to TRBJ1-4; no clear D. Sequences were obtained from ileal tissue. This receptor was taken from an adult with Crohn's disease. In nucleotides, the CDR3 is TGTGCCACCAGCAGAGACAGGAATGAAAAACTGTTTTTT. It codes for CATSRDRNEKLFF.